This TCR beta chain is from a study of T cell repertoires in cytomegalovirus infection. This clonotype was seen a handful of times. What it binds is unknown. CDR1 is SEHNR, CDR2 FQNEAQ, per germline (reference sequence). The CDR3 length is 13 residues. The V and J ends lost 4 bases and 4 bases respectively, with 8 bases between them. TCRdb redid the calling of the reads with MiXCR, one entry per CDR3 protein. The sample holds about 900,000 distinct CDR3 sequences, roughly 30% seen once. V gene TRBV7-9 combines with J gene TRBJ1-5; D is unresolved. The clonotype originates from a human donor in good health (CMV status not recorded). Some clones in this sample may be carry-over from other donors' samples. The sample in question was cultured CD8+ T cells from PBMCs, obtained from culture after CMV antigen stimulation. The CDR3 DNA sequence: TGTGCCAGCAGCTCGGAGAAAAATCAGCCCCAGCATTTT. It encodes CASSSEKNQPQHF.